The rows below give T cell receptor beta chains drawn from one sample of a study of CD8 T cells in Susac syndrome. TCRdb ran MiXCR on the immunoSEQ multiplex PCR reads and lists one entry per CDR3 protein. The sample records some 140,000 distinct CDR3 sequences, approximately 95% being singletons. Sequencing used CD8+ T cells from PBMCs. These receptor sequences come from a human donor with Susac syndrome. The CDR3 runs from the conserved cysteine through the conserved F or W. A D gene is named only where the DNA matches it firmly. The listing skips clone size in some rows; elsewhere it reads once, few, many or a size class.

CASSQGGIGSGEQFF,TGCGCCAGCAGCCAAGGGGGAATCGGGTCGGGTGAGCAGTTCTTC,-,TRBV4-1,-,TRBJ2-1
CATSEGGAQYF,TGTGCCACCAGTGAAGGAGGGGCGCAGTATTTT,-,TRBV24-1,-,TRBJ2-3
CSARVAGVVYEQYF,TGCAGTGCTAGAGTGGCGGGTGTGGTGTACGAGCAGTACTTC,once,TRBV20-1,-,TRBJ2-7
CASSETSGSSYEQYF,TGTGCCAGCAGCGAAACTAGCGGGAGCTCCTACGAGCAGTACTTC,once,TRBV9,TRBD2,TRBJ2-7
CSARDLGLGGEQFF,TGCAGTGCTAGAGATTTGGGACTAGGCGGTGAGCAGTTCTTC,once,TRBV20-1,TRBD2,TRBJ2-1
CASSLSGGTGDYEQYF,TGTGCCAGCAGTTTATCAGGGGGGACAGGCGACTACGAGCAGTACTTC,-,TRBV27,TRBD1,TRBJ2-7
CASSTGTSGSYEQYF,TGCGCCAGCAGCACGGGGACTAGCGGGAGCTACGAGCAGTACTTC,-,TRBV5-1,TRBD2,TRBJ2-7
CATSSILGRGAIYNEQFF,TGTGCCACCAGCTCCATCCTCGGGAGGGGGGCCATCTACAATGAGCAGTTCTTC,-,TRBV15,TRBD2,TRBJ2-1
CASSPERTHSNEKLFF,TGTGCCAGCAGCCCTGAGAGGACACACTCTAATGAAAAACTGTTTTTT,-,TRBV12-3/TRBV12-4,-,TRBJ1-4
CSAVNANYGYTF,TGCAGTGCGGTTAACGCTAACTATGGCTACACCTTC,-,TRBV20-1,-,TRBJ1-2
CASSLSGQIYSNQPQHF,TGTGCCAGCAGTTTATCTGGACAGATCTATAGCAATCAGCCCCAGCATTTT,once,TRBV27,-,TRBJ1-5
CASSAGYNEQFF,TGTGCCAGCAGCGCCGGCTACAATGAGCAGTTCTTC,-,TRBV5-6,-,TRBJ2-1
CSARGPGGHNEQFF,TGCAGTGCTAGAGGCCCAGGGGGTCACAATGAGCAGTTCTTC,-,TRBV20-1,TRBD1,TRBJ2-1
CASSQEVRKSYEQYF,TGTGCCAGCAGCCAAGAAGTGCGGAAGTCCTACGAGCAGTACTTC,once,TRBV3-1,-,TRBJ2-7
CASSQKYGGTYEQYF,TGCGCCAGCAGCCAAAAGTATGGGGGGACCTACGAGCAGTACTTC,-,TRBV4-1,-,TRBJ2-7
CASAEGLYTDTQYF,TGCGCCAGCGCGGAAGGACTATACACAGATACGCAGTATTTT,-,TRBV4-1,-,TRBJ2-3
CSGESTSADNERFF,TGCAGTGGCGAAAGCACTAGCGCCGACAATGAGCGGTTCTTC,-,TRBV20-1,TRBD2,TRBJ2-1
CASSPYIEYTEAFF,TGCGCCAGCAGCCCTTATATAGAATACACTGAAGCTTTCTTT,-,TRBV4-1,-,TRBJ1-1
CASSIHSRDIQYF,TGTGCCAGCAGTATCCACTCGAGGGACATTCAGTACTTC,-,TRBV12-3/TRBV12-4,-,TRBJ2-4
CASSLEGVRLFF,TGTGCCAGCAGTTTAGAGGGGGTAAGACTGTTTTTT,-,TRBV12-3/TRBV12-4,-,TRBJ1-4
CASSQEASWAYEQYF,TGCGCCAGCAGCCAAGAAGCTAGCTGGGCCTACGAGCAGTACTTC,-,TRBV4-1,-,TRBJ2-7
CASRRDSPSGANVLTF,TGTGCCAGCAGACGGGACAGTCCTTCTGGGGCCAACGTCCTGACTTTC,-,TRBV7-6,TRBD1,TRBJ2-6
CASSLGQGDIQYF,TGTGCCAGCAGCCTCGGACAGGGGGACATTCAGTACTTC,-,TRBV12-3/TRBV12-4,TRBD1,TRBJ2-4
CASSLAGKNIQYF,TGTGCCAGCAGCTTGGCGGGCAAAAACATTCAGTACTTC,-,TRBV5-6,-,TRBJ2-4
CASSVEGAGYTDTQYF,TGTGCCAGCAGCGTAGAGGGAGCGGGATACACAGATACGCAGTATTTT,-,TRBV9,TRBD2,TRBJ2-3
CSVEDRGATDTQYF,TGCAGCGTTGAGGACAGGGGAGCGACAGATACGCAGTATTTT,-,TRBV29-1,TRBD1,TRBJ2-3
CASSPGGGREQYF,TGTGCCAGCAGCCCTGGGGGGGGCCGGGAGCAGTACTTC,-,TRBV5-6,-,TRBJ2-7
CASSWPGQGGNAYEQYF,TGTGCCAGCAGCTGGCCGGGACAGGGGGGAAATGCCTACGAGCAGTACTTC,-,TRBV7-2,TRBD1,TRBJ2-7
CASASWADQETQYF,TGTGCTAGTGCCTCGTGGGCGGACCAAGAGACCCAGTACTTC,-,TRBV12-5,-,TRBJ2-5
CASSYSIAGALGEQFF,TGTGCCAGCAGTTACTCGATCGCGGGAGCTTTGGGTGAGCAGTTCTTC,-,TRBV6-5,TRBD2,TRBJ2-1
CASSWTESSYNEQFF,TGCGCCAGCAGCTGGACCGAGAGCTCCTACAATGAGCAGTTCTTC,-,TRBV5-1,-,TRBJ2-1
CASGEGSDIQYF,TGTGCCAGCGGGGAGGGCTCAGACATTCAGTACTTC,-,TRBV7-9,TRBD2,TRBJ2-4
CSARPTSNNEQFF,TGCAGTGCTAGACCCACATCAAACAATGAGCAGTTCTTC,-,TRBV20-1,-,TRBJ2-1
CASRGVRNTEAFF,TGTGCCAGCAGAGGGGTCCGGAACACTGAAGCTTTCTTT,-,TRBV6-5,-,TRBJ1-1
CASSLAPHSWEKETQYF,TGTGCCAGCAGCTTAGCTCCTCATTCGTGGGAGAAAGAGACCCAGTACTTC,-,TRBV11-2,-,TRBJ2-5
CASSFGQGMGGYTF,TGTGCCAGCAGCTTCGGACAGGGAATGGGTGGCTACACCTTC,-,TRBV5-8,TRBD1,TRBJ1-2
CASSFVRERCCGYEQYF,TGCGCCAGCAGCTTTGTCAGGGAGCGGTGTTGTGGCTACGAGCAGTACTTC,once,TRBV5-1,-,TRBJ2-7
CSAPGSGEQFF,TGCAGTGCTCCGGGGAGCGGTGAGCAGTTCTTC,-,TRBV20-1,-,TRBJ2-1
CASSRGGVYEQYF,TGTGCCAGCAGTCGAGGAGGGGTCTACGAGCAGTACTTC,once,TRBV12-3/TRBV12-4,-,TRBJ2-7
CASSVGGAGYNEQFF,TGTGCCAGCAGCGTAGGGGGGGCGGGATACAATGAGCAGTTCTTC,-,TRBV9,-,TRBJ2-1
CATRFGSGYTF,TGTGCCACACGCTTCGGGTCTGGCTACACCTTC,-,TRBV7-6,-,TRBJ1-2
CAWARIAGWTGELFF,TGTGCCTGGGCTCGAATAGCGGGTTGGACCGGGGAGCTGTTTTTT,-,TRBV30,TRBD2,TRBJ2-2
CATSRDRGDQETQYF,TGTGCCACCAGCAGAGATCGGGGAGACCAAGAGACCCAGTACTTC,-,TRBV15,-,TRBJ2-5
CASSPVDRGTEAFF,TGTGCCAGCAGTCCTGTAGACAGGGGCACTGAAGCTTTCTTT,-,TRBV12-3/TRBV12-4,TRBD1,TRBJ1-1
CASSPLWLSQPQHF,TGCGCCAGCAGCCCCCTTTGGTTGTCCCAGCCCCAGCATTTT,-,TRBV5-1,-,TRBJ1-5
CASRDRAPEAFF,TGTGCCAGCAGGGACAGGGCACCTGAAGCTTTCTTT,-,TRBV25-1,TRBD1,TRBJ1-1
CATSDSPFSATSVTYNEQFF,TGTGCCACCAGTGATTCTCCATTCTCGGCCACTAGCGTCACCTACAATGAGCAGTTCTTC,-,TRBV24-1,TRBD2,TRBJ2-1
CASSPPGLAGAYEQYF,TGTGCCAGCAGCCCCCCGGGACTAGCGGGGGCATACGAGCAGTACTTC,-,TRBV11-2,TRBD2,TRBJ2-7
CASSSGTAYEQYF,TGTGCCAGCAGTTCCGGGACAGCCTACGAGCAGTACTTC,-,TRBV12-3/TRBV12-4,TRBD1,TRBJ2-7
CASSLEDIGQGAENTEAFF,TGTGCCAGCAGCTTAGAGGACATAGGTCAGGGGGCCGAGAACACTGAAGCTTTCTTT,-,TRBV7-9,TRBD1,TRBJ1-1
CSARDYREVSTEAFF,TGCAGTGCTAGAGACTACAGGGAGGTAAGCACTGAAGCTTTCTTT,-,TRBV20-1,-,TRBJ1-1
CASSPNMGGGMTGELFF,TGTGCCAGCAGTCCCAACATGGGTGGTGGGATGACCGGGGAGCTGTTTTTT,few,TRBV6-1,-,TRBJ2-2
CASEARSYEQYF,TGTGCCAGCGAGGCGAGGTCCTACGAGCAGTACTTC,-,TRBV2,-,TRBJ2-7
CASSVGSGQGQYF,TGTGCCAGCAGCGTAGGGAGCGGACAGGGACAGTACTTC,-,TRBV9,TRBD1,TRBJ2-5
CASSLSGLDLWYEQYF,TGTGCCAGCAGTTTATCGGGTCTCGACTTGTGGTACGAGCAGTACTTC,-,TRBV27,-,TRBJ2-7
CASSGTGTSGSGANVLTF,TGTGCCAGCAGCGGCACCGGGACTAGCGGCTCTGGGGCCAACGTCCTGACTTTC,-,TRBV9,TRBD2,TRBJ2-6
CASSRGFHEQFF,TGCGCCAGCAGCCGTGGGTTCCATGAGCAGTTCTTC,-,TRBV4-1,-,TRBJ2-1